One T cell receptor beta chain is described in this entry. Its antigen is not identified. The sample comes from a study of cytomegalovirus exposure and HLA in healthy donors. Study-wide findings and caveats: Previous analysis showed most TCR beta V segments were productive about 87% or about 30% of the time. Information on immune exposure was restricted to one variable (CMV serostatus).

PCR amplification relied on 60 Vbeta primers (plus 13 Jbeta primers). Assay: immunoSEQ multiplex PCR; the TCRdb copy retains only in-frame clones and omits some. The sample has fewer than 200,000 clones, around 86% seen once. Germline trimming cut 6 bases from V and 5 bases from J; bases unmatched to any gene: 13. The length of the CDR3 is 16 residues. The V gene's germline CDR1 is MGHRA and CDR2 YSYEKL. The sequenced material came from PBMCs. The genes are TRBV4-1 and TRBJ1-1, with TRBD1 identical over 9 bases. The source is a girl aged 2-10 years in good health and CMV-seropositive. CDR3 nucleotide sequence: TGCGCCAGCAGGCGACATACAGGGGGCGCGCAAACTGAAGCTTTCTTT. Its protein is CASRRHTGGAQTEAFF.